Described below is a single TCR beta chain sequence and its context. Its antigen is not known. This entry belongs to a study of T cells in Graves' hyperthyroidism and ophthalmopathy. The study's findings and limits: Separation of ophthalmopathy from stable hyperthyroidism was achieved by a 13 V-J model.

Amplification targeted TCR beta CDR3 regions from RNA transcripts. The HTBI primer set served for first-round RT-PCR of the TCR CDR3. TCRdb re-derived calls from the multiplex PCR reads in MiXCR, one entry per CDR3 protein. The sample shows 500,000 to 750,000 distinct CDR3 sequences, around 42% of them seen only once. Sequencing was carried out using peripheral blood or thyroid tissue (not recorded which). The clonotype was recovered from a woman younger than 35 with Graves' hyperthyroidism.

For the CDR3, the DNA is TGTGCCAGTAGTCCCATCAGGACAGGGGCAGGAAACACCATATATTTT. Translation: CASSPIRTGAGNTIYF. The V and J genes are TRBV19 and TRBJ1-3; 9 positions agree with TRBD1. The CDR3 extends over 16 amino acids. Trimming cost V 5 bases and J 4 bases; bases outside gene matches: 9. Germline V CDR1 and CDR2: LNHDA, SQIVND (reference sequence).